The 20 T cell receptor beta chains in this list originate from one sample, sequenced in a study of cytomegalovirus exposure and HLA in healthy donors. PCR was performed using 60 Vbeta and 13 Jbeta primers. Data came from immunoSEQ multiplex PCR; TCRdb stores just in-frame clones and leaves some out. The sample has more than 80,000 clones, about 76% seen once. The sequenced material came from PBMCs. The receptors were gathered from a human donor in good health.

This clone was observed a few times. The rearrangement uses TRBV27 and TRBJ1-1; unclear D gene. Trimming removed 7 bases from V and 3 bases from J, with 12 bases in between. Germline assignment: CDR1 MNHEY and CDR2 SMNVEV (reference sequence). CDR3 length: 13 amino acids. The CDR3 DNA is TGTGCCAGCACGCAAGGCGGGGACACTGAAGCTTTCTTT. This codes for CASTQGGDTEAFF.

The J gene is TRBJ2-1, the V gene TRBV7-7; no firm D call. V was cut by 3 bases and J by 4 bases, with 10 bases left in between. The CDR3 has 14 residues. Germline V gene sequence: CDR1 SSHAT, CDR2 FNYEAQ (reference sequence). CDR3 nucleotide sequence: TGTGCCAGCAGCTTTGGCGGTCCATACAATGAGCAGTTCTTC. This sequence encodes CASSFGGPYNEQFF.

CDR3 nucleotide sequence: TGTGCCAGCAGTTACTCGACAGGGGGGTATGGCTACACCTTC. Amino acid sequence: CASSYSTGGYGYTF. The chain joins TRBV6-5 to TRBJ1-2; 9 bases are shared with TRBD1. The CDR3 spans 14 residues. V dropped 0 bases and J dropped 5; count of bases not matched to a gene: 1. CDR1 is MNHEY and CDR2 is SVGAGI in the germline V gene.

V is TRBV7-9 and J is TRBJ1-4, with 9 nucleotides matching TRBD1. Germline CDR1 and CDR2: SEHNR and FQNEAQ (reference sequence). J gave up 5 bases and V 3 bases, and 7 bases lay outside the gene matches. This CDR3 is 16 amino acids long. The CDR3 sequence: CASSFLRQGGNEKLFF. In DNA, the CDR3 is TGTGCCAGCAGCTTTCTGAGACAGGGGGGAAATGAAAAACTGTTTTTT.

The V and J genes are TRBV19 and TRBJ2-7; 8 bases match TRBD1. V shed 5 bases, J shed 6 bases, and the junction held 9 bases outside the gene matches. This CDR3 is built from 14 residues. Germline V gene data show CDR1 as LNHDA and CDR2 as SQIVND (reference sequence). For the CDR3, the DNA is TGTGCCAGTAGTTCCACAGGGGGGACGCTCGAGCAGTACTTC. The encoded protein is CASSSTGGTLEQYF.

The rearrangement uses TRBV6-6 and TRBJ1-1, with D possibly TRBD1 on 5 matching bases. The germline gives CDR1 MNHNY, CDR2 SVGAGI (reference sequence). Trimming removed 4 bases at V and 6 bases at J, with 21 bases between. The CDR3 runs to 16 residues. The chain's CDR3 is CASSSRPGLPGPEAFF. As DNA, the CDR3 is TGTGCCAGCAGTTCCCGTCCGGGACTACCGGGCCCTGAAGCTTTCTTT.

This chain uses TRBV18 with TRBJ2-5; a possible D gene is TRBD2 (5 bases). The germline CDR1 and CDR2 sequences are KGHSH and LQKENI. The CDR3 is 14 amino acids. V was pared by 3 bases and J by 4 bases, with 12 bases between. CDR3 region: CASSPAGDGETQYF. DNA for the CDR3: TGTGCCAGCTCACCGGCGGGCGACGGAGAGACCCAGTACTTC.

The chain combines TRBV7-9 with TRBJ2-7, with D possibly being TRBD2 (5 bases). Trimming took off 5 bases at V and 8 bases at J, with 13 bases between the two ends. The CDR3 is 12 amino acids. Germline CDR1 SEHNR, CDR2 FQNEAQ (reference sequence). The CDR3 protein is CASSIIREKQYF. CDR3 sequence (DNA): TGTGCCAGCAGCATAATCCGGGAAAAGCAGTACTTC. Looking up the rest from reference TRBV7-9 and TRBJ2-7 gives the full variable domain: DTGVSQNPRHKITKRGQNVTFRCDPISEHNRLYWYRQTLGQGPEFLTYFQNEAQLEKSRLLSDRFSAERPKGSFSTLEIQRTEQGDSAMYLCASSIIREKQYFGPGTRLTVT.

The rearrangement links TRBV19 to TRBJ2-2; 10 positions match TRBD2. This CDR3 region has 15 residues. V was clipped by 8 bases and J by 5 bases; unmatched bases: 8. Germline CDR1 and CDR2: LNHDA and SQIVND (reference sequence). CDR3: CASGAGGRWTGELFF. DNA of the CDR3: TGTGCCAGTGGAGCGGGGGGGCGGTGGACCGGGGAGCTGTTTTTT.

The rearrangement joins TRBV7-8 to TRBJ2-3, with D maybe TRBD2 (6 bases). Germline V CDR1 and CDR2: SGHVS, FQNEAQ. CDR3 length: 13 amino acids. Trimming cost V 5 bases and J 4 bases, with 10 bases left between them. The CDR3 DNA sequence: TGTGCCAGCAGCCAGCAGCGGGCAGATACGCAGTATTTT. Its translation is CASSQQRADTQYF.

This chain links TRBV18 with TRBJ1-5; 8 bases match TRBD1. V was clipped by 1 base and J by 7 bases; unmatched bases: 12. The CDR3 spans 17 residues. CDR1 is KGHSH and CDR2 is LQKENI in the germline V gene. CDR3 loop: CASSPRQGAAEGQPQHF. CDR3 bases: TGTGCCAGCTCACCACGCCAGGGGGCGGCTGAAGGACAGCCCCAGCATTTT. The full variable domain, with the rest looked up from reference TRBV18 and TRBJ1-5, is NAGVMQNPRHLVRRRGQEARLRCSPMKGHSHVYWYRQLPEEGLKFMVYLQKENIIDESGMPKERFSAEFPKEGPSILRIQQVVRGDSAAYFCASSPRQGAAEGQPQHFGDGTRLSIL.

The V and J genes are TRBV7-9 and TRBJ2-5; 12 positions match TRBD2. The CDR3 runs to 14 residues. The junction had 3 bases not matched to a gene; V was cut back by 5 bases and J by 5 bases. CDR1 SEHNR and CDR2 FQNEAQ come from the germline V gene (reference sequence). The CDR3 nucleotides read TGTGCCAGCAGCCTTGGACTAGCGGGGGAGACCCAGTACTTC. The encoded protein is CASSLGLAGETQYF.

The V gene is TRBV30, the J gene TRBJ2-7; possible D gene TRBD1, 6 bases. This CDR3 comprises 14 residues. Germline V CDR1 and CDR2: GTSNPN, SVGIG (reference sequence). Trimming left V 2 bases short and J 4 bases short, with 15 bases between. The CDR3 is CAWSNPGVGYEQYF. CDR3 DNA: TGTGCCTGGAGTAATCCAGGGGTCGGGTACGAGCAGTACTTC.

The V gene is TRBV7-9, the J gene TRBJ2-7; 9 positions match TRBD1. Trimming took 4 bases from V and 6 from J; bases not matched to a gene: 4. Germline CDR1 and CDR2: SEHNR and FQNEAQ (reference sequence). This CDR3 comprises 13 residues. The DNA for the CDR3 is TGTGCCAGCAGCTCCGGGACAGGGTGCGAGCAGTACTTC. Its protein product is CASSSGTGCEQYF.

The chain uses TRBV6-1 and TRBJ2-3; the D gene is possibly TRBD2 (6 bases). V shed 2 bases and J shed 5 bases, with 14 bases lying between them. The CDR3 is made up of 15 amino acids. Germline V CDR1 and CDR2: MNHNS, SASEGT. CDR3 nucleotide sequence: TGTGCCAGCAGTGAACAGACTAGTGACGGAGATACGCAGTATTTT. Translating gives CASSEQTSDGDTQYF.

The chain couples TRBV1 to TRBJ1-5; the DNA was not used to check the table's D call, TRBD1. TRBV1 corresponds to a pseudogene. CDR3 length equals 15 residues. DNA for the CDR3: TGCACCAGCAGCCTTACTGACAGGAATAATCAGCCCCAGCATTTT. This translates into CTSSLTDRNNQPQHF.

V is TRBV7-8 and J is TRBJ2-1, with 8 bases aligning to TRBD1. The CDR3 has 17 amino acids. J was trimmed by 0 bases and V by 5 bases; bases with no gene match: 9. The germline V gene encodes CDR1 SGHVS and CDR2 FQNEAQ. CDR3 DNA: TGTGCCAGCAGCATCCGGGACAGGACCGACTCCTACAATGAGCAGTTCTTC. It translates to CASSIRDRTDSYNEQFF.

V usage is TRBV6-5 and J usage is TRBJ2-2; 14 bases agree with TRBD2. CDR1 MNHEY and CDR2 SVGAGI come from the germline V gene. V shed 5 bases, J shed 7 bases, and the junction held 3 bases outside the gene matches. The CDR3 is made up of 15 amino acids. This CDR3 is CASSKGLAGVGELFF. Written as DNA, the CDR3 is TGTGCCAGCAGTAAGGGACTAGCGGGGGTCGGGGAGCTGTTTTTT.

This chain connects TRBV5-4 to TRBJ2-5, with a possible D match to TRBD1 (6 bases). Trimming removed 4 bases from V and 4 bases from J, with 17 bases in between. Germline V CDR1 and CDR2: SGHNT, YYREEE (reference sequence). The CDR3 sequence is 15 residues long. DNA of the CDR3: TGTGCCAGCAGCACCTCTCGGACAGATACAGAGACCCAGTACTTC. This gives the protein CASSTSRTDTETQYF.

The genes are TRBV28 and TRBJ2-7, with TRBD2 matching 10 bases. CDR3 length: 15 amino acids. Germline V gives CDR1 MDHEN, CDR2 SYDVKM. Unmatched junction bases numbered 6, after V lost 3 bases and J lost 4 bases. CDR3 bases: TGTGCCAGCAGTTTCCAGCGGGGGGGTTCGTACGAGCAGTACTTC. This sequence encodes CASSFQRGGSYEQYF.